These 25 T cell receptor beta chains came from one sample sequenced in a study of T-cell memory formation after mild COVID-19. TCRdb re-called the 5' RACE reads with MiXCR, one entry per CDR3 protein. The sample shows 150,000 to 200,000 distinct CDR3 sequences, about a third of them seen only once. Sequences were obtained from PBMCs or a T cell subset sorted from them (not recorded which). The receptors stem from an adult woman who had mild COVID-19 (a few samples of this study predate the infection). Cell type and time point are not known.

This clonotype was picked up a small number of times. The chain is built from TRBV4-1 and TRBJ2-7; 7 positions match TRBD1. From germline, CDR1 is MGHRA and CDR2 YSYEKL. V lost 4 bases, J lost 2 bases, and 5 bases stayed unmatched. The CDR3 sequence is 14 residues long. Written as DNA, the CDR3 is TGCGCCAGCAGCCCCCGGGACAGCCCCTACGAGCAGTACTTC. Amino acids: CASSPRDSPYEQYF.

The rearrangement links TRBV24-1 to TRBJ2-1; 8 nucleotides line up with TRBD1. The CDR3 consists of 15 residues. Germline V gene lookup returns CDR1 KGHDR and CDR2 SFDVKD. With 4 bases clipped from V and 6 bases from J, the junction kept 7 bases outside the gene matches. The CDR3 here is CATSERDRGLNEQFF. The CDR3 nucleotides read TGTGCCACCAGTGAGCGCGACAGGGGCCTCAATGAGCAGTTCTTC.

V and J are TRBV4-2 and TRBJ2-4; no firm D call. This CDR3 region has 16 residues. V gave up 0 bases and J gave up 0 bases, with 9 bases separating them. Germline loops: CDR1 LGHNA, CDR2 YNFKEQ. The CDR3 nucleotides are TGTGCCAGCAGCCAAGATCGGGCGGTAGCCAAAAACATTCAGTACTTC. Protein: CASSQDRAVAKNIQYF.

CDR3 bases: TGTGCCAGCAGCCTAACAGGGGATGGCTACACCTTC. This gives the protein CASSLTGDGYTF. The chain employs TRBV27 and TRBJ1-2, with 7 bases fitting TRBD1. The J segment lost 6 bases and the V segment lost 6 bases, leaving 4 bases of the junction unmatched. Germline V lookup: CDR1 MNHEY, CDR2 SMNVEV (reference sequence). This CDR3 region has 12 residues.

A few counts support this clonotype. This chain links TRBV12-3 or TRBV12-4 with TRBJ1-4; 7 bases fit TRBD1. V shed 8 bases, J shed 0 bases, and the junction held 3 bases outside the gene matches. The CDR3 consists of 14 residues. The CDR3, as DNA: TGTGCCAGCGGGGGACAGACAACTAATGAAAAACTGTTTTTT. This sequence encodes CASGGQTTNEKLFF.

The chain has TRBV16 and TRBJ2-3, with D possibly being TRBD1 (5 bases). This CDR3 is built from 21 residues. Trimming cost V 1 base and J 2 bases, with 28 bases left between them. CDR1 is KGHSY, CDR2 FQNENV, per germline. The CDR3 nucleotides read TGTGCCAGCAGCCAATACGCTCAGGGCAGAGAACCATCCGACTCCACAGATACGCAGTATTTT. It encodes CASSQYAQGREPSDSTDTQYF.

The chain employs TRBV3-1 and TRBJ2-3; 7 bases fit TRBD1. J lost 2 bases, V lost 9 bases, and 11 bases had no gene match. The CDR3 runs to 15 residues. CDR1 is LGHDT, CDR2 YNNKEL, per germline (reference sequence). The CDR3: CASSMTGHPTDTQYF. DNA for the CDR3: TGTGCCAGTTCAATGACAGGGCACCCCACAGATACGCAGTATTTT.

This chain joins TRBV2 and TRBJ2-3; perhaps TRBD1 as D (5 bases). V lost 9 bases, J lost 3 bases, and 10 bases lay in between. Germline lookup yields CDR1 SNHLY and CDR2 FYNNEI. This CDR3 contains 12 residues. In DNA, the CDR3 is TGTGCCAGGGGGCTGGGTACAGATACGCAGTATTTT. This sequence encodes CARGLGTDTQYF. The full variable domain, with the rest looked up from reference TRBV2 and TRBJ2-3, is EPEVTQTPSHQVTQMGQEVILRCVPISNHLYFYWYRQILGQKVEFLVSFYNNEISEKSEIFDDQFSVERPDGSNFTLKIRSTKLEDSAMYFCARGLGTDTQYFGPGTRLTVL.

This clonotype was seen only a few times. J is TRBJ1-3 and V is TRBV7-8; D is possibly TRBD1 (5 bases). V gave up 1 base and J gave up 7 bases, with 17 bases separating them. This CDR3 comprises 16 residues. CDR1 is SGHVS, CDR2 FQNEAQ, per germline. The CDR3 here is CASSLVRQGIQNTIYF. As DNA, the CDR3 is TGTGCCAGCAGCTTAGTCAGGCAGGGAATACAGAACACCATATATTTT.

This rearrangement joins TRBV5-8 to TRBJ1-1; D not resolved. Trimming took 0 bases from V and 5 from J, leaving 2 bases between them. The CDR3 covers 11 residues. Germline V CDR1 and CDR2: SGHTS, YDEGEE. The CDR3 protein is CASSLVTEAFF. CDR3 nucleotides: TGTGCCAGCAGCTTGGTAACTGAAGCTTTCTTT.

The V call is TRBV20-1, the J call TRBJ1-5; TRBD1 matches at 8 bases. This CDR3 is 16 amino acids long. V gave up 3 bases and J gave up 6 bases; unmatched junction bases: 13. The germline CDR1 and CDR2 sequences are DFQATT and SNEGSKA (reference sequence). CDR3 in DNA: TGCAGTGCTAGTGCCCGAACAGGGGGATTAAGTCAGCCCCAGCATTTT. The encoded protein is CSASARTGGLSQPQHF.

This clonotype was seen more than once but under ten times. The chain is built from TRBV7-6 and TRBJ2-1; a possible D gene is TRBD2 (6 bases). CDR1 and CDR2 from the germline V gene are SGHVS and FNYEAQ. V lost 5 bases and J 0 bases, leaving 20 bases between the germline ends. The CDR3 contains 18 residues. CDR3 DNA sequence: TGTGCCAGCAGCCGGACCCCTAGTGGGAGGAGCTCCTACAATGAGCAGTTCTTC. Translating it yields CASSRTPSGRSSYNEQFF.

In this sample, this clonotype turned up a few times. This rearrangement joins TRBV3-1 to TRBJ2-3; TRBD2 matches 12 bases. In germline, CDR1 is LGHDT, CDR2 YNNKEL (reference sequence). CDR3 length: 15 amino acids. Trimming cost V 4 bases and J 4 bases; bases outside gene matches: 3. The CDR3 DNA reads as TGTGCCAGCAGCCTACTAGCGGGAGGATCAGATACGCAGTATTTT. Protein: CASSLLAGGSDTQYF.

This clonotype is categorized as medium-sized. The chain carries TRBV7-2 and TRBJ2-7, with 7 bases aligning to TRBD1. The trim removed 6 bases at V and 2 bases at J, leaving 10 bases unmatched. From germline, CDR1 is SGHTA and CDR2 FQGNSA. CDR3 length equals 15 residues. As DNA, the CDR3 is TGTGCCAGCAGGTCTACCGGGACAGACGCCTACGAGCAGTACTTC. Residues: CASRSTGTDAYEQYF.

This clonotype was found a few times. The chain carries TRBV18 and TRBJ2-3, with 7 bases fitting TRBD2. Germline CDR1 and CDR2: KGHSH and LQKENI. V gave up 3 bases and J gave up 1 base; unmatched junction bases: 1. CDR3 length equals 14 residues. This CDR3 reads CASSPAGGTDTQYF. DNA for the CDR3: TGTGCCAGCTCACCTGCGGGGGGCACAGATACGCAGTATTTT.

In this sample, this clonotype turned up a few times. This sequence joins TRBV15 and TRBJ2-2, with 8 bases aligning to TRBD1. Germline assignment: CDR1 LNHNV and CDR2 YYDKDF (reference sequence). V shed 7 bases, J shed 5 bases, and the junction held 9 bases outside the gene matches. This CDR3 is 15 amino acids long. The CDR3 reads CATTLDRGGTGELFF. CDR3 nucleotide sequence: TGTGCCACCACCTTAGACAGGGGAGGAACCGGGGAGCTGTTTTTT.

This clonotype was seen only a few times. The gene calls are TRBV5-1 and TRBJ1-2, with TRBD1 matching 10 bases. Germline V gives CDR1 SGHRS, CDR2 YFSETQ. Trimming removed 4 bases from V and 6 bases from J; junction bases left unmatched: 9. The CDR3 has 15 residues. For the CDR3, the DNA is TGCGCCAGCAGCCAGGGACAGGGGTGGAAGCATGGCTACACCTTC. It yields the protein CASSQGQGWKHGYTF.

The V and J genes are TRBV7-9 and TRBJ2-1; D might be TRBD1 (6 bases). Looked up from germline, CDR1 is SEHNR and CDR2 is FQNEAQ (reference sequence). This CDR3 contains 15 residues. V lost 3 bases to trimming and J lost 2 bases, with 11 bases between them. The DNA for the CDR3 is TGTGCCAGCAGCTTTAGGCAGGGGCCCTACAATGAGCAGTTCTTC. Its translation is CASSFRQGPYNEQFF.

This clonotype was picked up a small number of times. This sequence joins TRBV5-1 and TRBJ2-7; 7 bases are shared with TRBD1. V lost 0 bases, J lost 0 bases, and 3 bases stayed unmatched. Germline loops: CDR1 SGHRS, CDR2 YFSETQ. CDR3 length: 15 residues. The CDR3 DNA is TGCGCCAGCAGCTTGGTGAGGGACAGCTCCTACGAGCAGTACTTC. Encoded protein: CASSLVRDSSYEQYF.

This chain's CDR3 is CASSYLVAGPTDTQYF. For the CDR3, the DNA is TGTGCCAGCAGTTACTTGGTAGCGGGACCCACAGATACGCAGTATTTT. This chain links TRBV6-2 or TRBV6-3 with TRBJ2-3; 8 bases are shared with TRBD2. The germline V gene encodes CDR1 MNHEY and CDR2 SVGEGT. This CDR3 comprises 16 residues. With V trimmed by 1 base and J by 2 bases, 5 bases remained unmatched.

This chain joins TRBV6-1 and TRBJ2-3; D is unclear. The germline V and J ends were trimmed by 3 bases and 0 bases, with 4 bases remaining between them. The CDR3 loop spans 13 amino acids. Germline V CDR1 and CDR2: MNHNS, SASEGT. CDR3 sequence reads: CASSDYSTDTQYF. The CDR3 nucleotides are TGTGCCAGCAGTGACTACAGCACAGATACGCAGTATTTT.

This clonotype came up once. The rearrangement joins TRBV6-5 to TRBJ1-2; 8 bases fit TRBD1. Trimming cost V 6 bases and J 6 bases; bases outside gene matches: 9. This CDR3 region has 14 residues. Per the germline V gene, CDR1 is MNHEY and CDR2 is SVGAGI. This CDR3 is CASSRDRGGDGYTF. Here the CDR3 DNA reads TGTGCCAGCAGCCGAGACAGGGGCGGAGATGGCTACACCTTC.

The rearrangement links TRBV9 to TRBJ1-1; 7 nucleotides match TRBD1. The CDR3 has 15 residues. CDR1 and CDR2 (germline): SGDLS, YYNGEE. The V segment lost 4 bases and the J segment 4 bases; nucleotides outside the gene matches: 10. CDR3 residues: CASSYRQGSRTEAFF. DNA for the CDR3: TGTGCCAGCAGCTATAGACAGGGAAGTCGCACTGAAGCTTTCTTT.

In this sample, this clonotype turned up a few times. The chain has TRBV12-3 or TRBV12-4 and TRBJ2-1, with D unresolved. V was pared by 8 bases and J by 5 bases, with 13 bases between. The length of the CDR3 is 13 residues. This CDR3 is CASLETVHNEQFF. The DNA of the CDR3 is TGTGCCAGCCTGGAAACGGTCCACAATGAGCAGTTCTTC.

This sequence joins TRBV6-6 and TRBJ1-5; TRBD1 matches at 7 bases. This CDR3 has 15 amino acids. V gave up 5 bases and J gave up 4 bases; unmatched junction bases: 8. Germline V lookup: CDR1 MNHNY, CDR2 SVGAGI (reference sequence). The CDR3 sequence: CASSRQQGQNQPQHF. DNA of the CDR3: TGTGCCAGCAGTAGACAACAGGGGCAAAATCAGCCCCAGCATTTT.